Presented here are 27 T cell receptor beta chains from one specimen sequenced in a study of human T cells and chemical hapten exposure. Time point denoted: patch test 3, about 24 weeks after DPC sensitization. Specified treatment: therapeutic diphenylcyclopropenone sensitization with weekly scalp DPC. TCRdb ran MiXCR on the RACE reads and lists one entry per CDR3 protein. The table includes some 97,000 distinct CDR3 sequences, 25% to 35% detected once. The source was whole blood, collected in connection with sensitization to the hapten diphenylcyclopropenone (DPC). These receptors all come from a man aged 40-49 years with alopecia areata. Some clones in this sample may be carry-over from other donors' samples.

In this sample, this clonotype turned up a few times. J is TRBJ2-1 and V is TRBV5-1; TRBD1 aligns across 11 bases. This CDR3 region has 18 residues. With 0 bases clipped from V and 2 bases from J, the junction kept 7 bases outside the gene matches. Germline-derived CDR1 and CDR2 are SGHRS and YFSETQ. CDR3 in DNA: TGCGCCAGCAGCTTGGGTTCCGGGACAGGGGGTGCCTACAATGAGCAGTTCTTC. Translated, it gives CASSLGSGTGGAYNEQFF.

The chain uses TRBV2 and TRBJ2-6, with no clear D. The CDR3 is made up of 14 amino acids. With 4 bases removed from V and 0 bases from J, the gap between germline ends came to 4 bases. Looked up from germline, CDR1 is SNHLY and CDR2 is FYNNEI. CDR3 coding DNA: TGTGCCAGCAGTGCAAGCTCTGGGGCCAACGTCCTGACTTTC. Protein: CASSASSGANVLTF.

In its sample, this clonotype was seen a few times. This sequence joins TRBV19 and TRBJ2-7; 12 nucleotides match TRBD2. The junction had 4 bases not matched to a gene; V was cut back by 5 bases and J by 2 bases. CDR1 is LNHDA and CDR2 is SQIVND in the germline V gene (reference sequence). CDR3 length equals 15 residues. The CDR3 DNA reads as TGTGCCAGTAGTGTACTAGCGGGAGGTCCCTACGAGCAGTACTTC. Translating gives CASSVLAGGPYEQYF.

The chain recombines TRBV6-1 with TRBJ1-6; D not resolved. Germline assignment: CDR1 MNHNS and CDR2 SASEGT. V was trimmed by 2 bases and J by 7 bases, leaving 18 bases between them. This CDR3 is built from 17 residues. CDR3 bases: TGTGCCAGCAGTGAAACCCCCCCACGCGGGTTCAATTCACCCCTCCACTTT. Its protein product is CASSETPPRGFNSPLHF.

This clonotype occurred a few times. This chain joins TRBV6-6 and TRBJ2-4, with a tentative D call TRBD1 (6 bases). Trimming stripped 2 bases from V and 0 bases from J, with 14 bases between. This CDR3 is built from 17 residues. Germline values: CDR1 MNHNY, CDR2 SVGAGI (reference sequence). CDR3 DNA sequence: TGTGCCAGCAGTTACACCAACAGGGTTATAGCCAAAAACATTCAGTACTTC. It specifies CASSYTNRVIAKNIQYF.

There are many counts of this clonotype. V gene TRBV7-9 combines with J gene TRBJ2-3; 8 nucleotides line up with TRBD2. CDR1 and CDR2 (germline): SEHNR, FQNEAQ (reference sequence). This CDR3 contains 18 residues. The J segment lost 0 bases and the V segment lost 4 bases, leaving 12 bases of the junction unmatched. The DNA of the CDR3 is TGTGCCAGCAGCTCGACTCACTCAACTAGCGGTAGCACAGATACGCAGTATTTT. It translates to CASSSTHSTSGSTDTQYF. Looking up the rest from reference TRBV7-9 and TRBJ2-3 gives the full variable domain: DTGVSQNPRHKITKRGQNVTFRCDPISEHNRLYWYRQTLGQGPEFLTYFQNEAQLEKSRLLSDRFSAERPKGSFSTLEIQRTEQGDSAMYLCASSSTHSTSGSTDTQYFGPGTRLTVL.

V usage is TRBV10-2 and J usage is TRBJ2-2; a possible D gene is TRBD1 (5 bases). The CDR3 is 13 residues long. V was trimmed by 7 bases and J by 5 bases, leaving 11 bases between them. Germline loops: CDR1 WSHSY, CDR2 SAAADI. In nucleotides, the CDR3 is TGCGCCAGCAACCCAGGGCGTACCGGGGAGCTGTTTTTT. Protein product: CASNPGRTGELFF.

This clonotype was observed a handful of times. The rearrangement joins TRBV4-1 to TRBJ1-3; D is ambiguous. The CDR3 consists of 17 residues. Germline CDR1 reads MGHRA; CDR2 reads YSYEKL. V dropped 0 bases and J dropped 0 bases, with 12 bases sitting between them. CDR3 protein: CASSQEFGLLSGNTIYF. The CDR3 nucleotides are TGCGCCAGCAGCCAAGAATTCGGACTCCTCTCTGGAAACACCATATATTTT.

The chain employs TRBV3-1 and TRBJ2-7, with no clear D. CDR3 size: 15 residues. Germline lookup yields CDR1 LGHDT and CDR2 YNNKEL (reference sequence). V lost 3 bases to trimming and J lost 5 bases, with 17 bases between them. The CDR3 bases are TGTGCCAGCAGCCAGGCTCGAAACCCCCTCCACGAGCAGTACTTC. Residues: CASSQARNPLHEQYF.

This clonotype was observed a handful of times. V gene TRBV6-5 combines with J gene TRBJ2-4; TRBD2 matches 12 bases. CDR3 length: 17 residues. CDR1 is MNHEY, CDR2 SVGAGI, per germline. V lost 5 bases and J lost 4; bases outside the gene matches: 9. The CDR3 sequence is CASSPRLAGEKKNIQYF. CDR3 DNA sequence: TGTGCCAGCAGTCCCCGACTAGCGGGAGAGAAGAAAAACATTCAGTACTTC.

The rearrangement links TRBV7-2 to TRBJ2-3; D is possibly TRBD2 (5 bases). CDR1 SGHTA and CDR2 FQGNSA come from the germline V gene. The CDR3 extends over 16 amino acids. V was trimmed by 6 bases and J by 2 bases, leaving 18 bases between them. For the CDR3, the DNA is TGTGCCAGCAGTTTTGGGGTTGGCGGGCTCACAGATACGCAGTATTTT. Its protein product is CASSFGVGGLTDTQYF.

This clonotype was seen more than once but under ten times. The chain joins TRBV20-1 to TRBJ1-5, with D possibly TRBD1 on 5 matching bases. The V gene's germline CDR1 is DFQATT and CDR2 SNEGSKA (reference sequence). Trimming took off 4 bases at V and 2 bases at J, with 12 bases between the two ends. The length of the CDR3 is 14 residues. The CDR3 region has the DNA TGCAGTGCTACCCAGGGACTAGGCAATCAGCCCCAGCATTTT. It yields the protein CSATQGLGNQPQHF.

This clonotype has ten or more counts. V and J are TRBV28 and TRBJ2-3, with D perhaps matching TRBD1 (6 bases). V was trimmed by 3 bases and J by 0 bases, leaving 13 bases between them. This CDR3 is built from 16 residues. The germline CDR1 and CDR2 sequences are MDHEN and SYDVKM. CDR3 nucleotide sequence: TGTGCCAGCAGTTTGATTGGCCAGGGGAGCACAGATACGCAGTATTTT. Residues: CASSLIGQGSTDTQYF.

The chain couples TRBV7-9 to TRBJ1-1; the match to TRBD1 covers 8 bases. This CDR3 comprises 15 residues. Germline V gives CDR1 SEHNR, CDR2 FQNEAQ (reference sequence). V lost 5 bases and J lost 7; bases outside the gene matches: 12. The CDR3 loop reads CASSPSRTGNDEAFF. CDR3 DNA sequence: TGTGCCAGCAGCCCGAGCCGGACAGGGAATGATGAAGCTTTCTTT.

The rearrangement links TRBV4-1 to TRBJ2-3, with TRBD2 matching over 11 bases. Germline V lookup: CDR1 MGHRA, CDR2 YSYEKL. The trim removed 0 bases at V and 0 bases at J, leaving 8 bases unmatched. This CDR3 has 19 amino acids. CDR3 sequence (DNA): TGCGCCAGCAGCCAAGAGAGGCTAGCGGGAGGCACTAGCACAGATACGCAGTATTTT. This sequence encodes CASSQERLAGGTSTDTQYF.

The chain uses TRBV5-1 and TRBJ2-5; the match to TRBD2 covers 15 bases. CDR1 and CDR2 (germline): SGHRS, YFSETQ. This CDR3 is built from 16 residues. V was clipped by 4 bases and J by 5 bases; unmatched bases: 6. CDR3 residues: CASSRGLAGGPETQYF. CDR3 DNA: TGCGCCAGCAGCAGAGGACTAGCGGGAGGGCCGGAGACCCAGTACTTC.

The V gene is TRBV12-3 or TRBV12-4, the J gene TRBJ2-1; 13 bases line up with TRBD2. V trimming: 3 bases; J trimming: 9 bases; junction bases outside the gene matches: 5. The CDR3 is made up of 15 amino acids. The chain's CDR3 is CASSFGLAGDSEQFF. The CDR3 DNA sequence: TGTGCCAGCAGTTTCGGACTAGCGGGAGATTCTGAGCAGTTCTTC.

About this clonotype: One end of the junction varies from germline; a read error may be responsible. The V gene is TRBV28, the J gene TRBJ1-1; TRBD1 aligns across 10 bases. The CDR3 length is 16 residues. From germline, CDR1 is MDHEN and CDR2 SYDVKM. CDR3 bases: TGTGCCAGCAGCTTATTTTGGCCGGGACAGGGGTTCAGTACTTTCTTT. It is translated as CASSLFWPGQGFSTFF.

The genes are TRBV19 and TRBJ2-1; D unclear. The germline gives CDR1 LNHDA, CDR2 SQIVND (reference sequence). The CDR3 loop spans 14 amino acids. Trimming took off 3 bases at V and 8 bases at J, with 14 bases between the two ends. Here the CDR3 DNA reads TGTGCCAGTAGTATTTCACTACCCAGCTATGAGCAGTTCTTC. Translating it yields CASSISLPSYEQFF.

This clonotype was seen more than once but under ten times. The rearrangement uses TRBV6-5 and TRBJ2-7; 8 bases align to TRBD2. Germline CDR1 is MNHEY and CDR2 is SVGAGI. CDR3 length: 14 residues. Trimming at V came to 6 bases and at J to 3 bases, leaving 7 bases not matched to a gene. The CDR3 region has the DNA TGTGCCAGCAGCGTACTAGCGGCCCACTACGAGCAGTACTTC. This gives the protein CASSVLAAHYEQYF.

This chain joins TRBV25-1 and TRBJ1-5; D gene uncertain. Between the trimmed V and J ends, which lost 3 bases and 11 bases, there was a span of 8 bases. There are 11 residues in the CDR3. Germline-derived CDR1 and CDR2 are MGHDK and SYGVNS. The CDR3 is CASSEDGAQHF. In DNA, the CDR3 is TGTGCCAGCAGTGAGGACGGAGCCCAGCATTTT.

The V gene is TRBV5-1, the J gene TRBJ2-6, with 12 bases aligning to TRBD2. V was clipped by 4 bases and J by 0 bases; unmatched bases: 2. CDR1 is SGHRS and CDR2 is YFSETQ in the germline V gene. This CDR3 is 17 amino acids long. The DNA for the CDR3 is TGCGCCAGCAGCCGACTAGCGGGGGACTCTGGGGCCAACGTCCTGACTTTC. Translated, it gives CASSRLAGDSGANVLTF.

The V gene is TRBV9, the J gene TRBJ1-2; D ambiguous. V gave up 3 bases and J gave up 1 base, with 7 bases separating them. This CDR3 region has 13 residues. Germline CDR1 SGDLS, CDR2 YYNGEE. This CDR3 is CASSDSYNYGYTF. CDR3 nucleotide sequence: TGTGCCAGCAGCGACAGTTATAACTATGGCTACACCTTC.

V usage is TRBV7-8 and J usage is TRBJ2-3; TRBD2 agrees at 7 bases. The CDR3 extends over 14 amino acids. CDR1 and CDR2 from the germline V gene are SGHVS and FQNEAQ. The V and J ends lost 5 bases and 2 bases, in that order; junction bases with no gene match: 4. CDR3 protein: CASSPRETTDTQYF. Here the CDR3 DNA reads TGTGCCAGCAGCCCGCGGGAGACCACAGATACGCAGTATTTT. Full variable domain (missing parts from reference TRBV7-8 and TRBJ2-3): GAGVSQSPRYKVAKRGQDVALRCDPISGHVSLFWYQQALGQGPEFLTYFQNEAQLDKSGLPSDRFFAERPEGSVSTLKIQRTQQEDSAVYLCASSPRETTDTQYFGPGTRLTVL.

The rearrangement joins TRBV12-3 or TRBV12-4 to TRBJ1-1, with 7 positions matching TRBD1. V shed 6 bases and J 4 bases; nucleotides not matched to a gene: 2. CDR3 size: 12 residues. The CDR3 is CASSTGATEAFF. CDR3 DNA: TGTGCCAGCAGCACAGGGGCCACTGAAGCTTTCTTT.

The rearrangement joins TRBV12-5 to TRBJ2-1; 9 nucleotides line up with TRBD1. Germline CDR1 LGHNT, CDR2 FRNRAP. This CDR3 has 15 amino acids. Trimming at V came to 1 base and at J to 6 bases, leaving 4 bases not matched to a gene. CDR3 in amino acids: CASGLGGQGSNEQFF. The CDR3 nucleotides are TGTGCTAGTGGTTTGGGGGGACAGGGAAGCAATGAGCAGTTCTTC.

The chain uses TRBV4-3 and TRBJ2-6; possibly TRBD2 for D (5 bases). There are 15 residues in the CDR3. V was clipped by 4 bases and J by 0 bases, with 7 bases between them. The germline V gene has CDR1 LGHNA and CDR2 YSLEER. The CDR3 region is CASSRGFSGANVLTF. The CDR3 DNA sequence: TGCGCCAGCAGCCGAGGGTTCTCTGGGGCCAACGTCCTGACTTTC.